What follows are 32 T cell receptor beta chains derived from one specimen sequenced in a study of blood T cell repertoires in COVID-19 (TCRdb year 2020). Receptor amplification or capture employed the immunoSEQ multiplex PCR assay. TCRdb holds this immuneACCESS table with in-frame rearrangements only. Some clones are missing; in checked studies, unresolved V genes explain under half, and the rest has no known cause. The sample table shows 64,000 or so clones, and approximately 86% are seen once. Of the sample, about 1.2% falls within the top ten clones. What was sequenced was peripheral blood. The receptors were gathered from a man aged 40-50 years with acute or convalescent COVID-19.

The chain recombines TRBV6-6 with TRBJ1-1; 10 nucleotides agree with TRBD1. Germline CDR1 MNHNY, CDR2 SVGAGI (reference sequence). Trimming at V came to 4 bases and at J to 3 bases, leaving 8 bases not matched to a gene. This CDR3 contains 16 residues. CDR3 nucleotide sequence: TGTGCCAGCAGTTTCCCGGGACAGGGGAAGGACACTGAAGCTTTCTTT. It encodes CASSFPGQGKDTEAFF.

CDR3 loop: CASSASGTGNQPQHF. CDR3 nucleotide sequence: TGTGCCAGCAGCGCCAGCGGGACGGGCAATCAGCCCCAGCATTTT. V is TRBV9 and J is TRBJ1-5; weak D call: TRBD1 (5 bases). Germline V gives CDR1 SGDLS, CDR2 YYNGEE. There are 15 residues in the CDR3. Trimming left V 3 bases short and J 2 bases short, with 12 bases between.

This chain uses TRBV19 with TRBJ2-6; D is unclear. With 1 base removed from V and 1 base from J, the gap between germline ends came to 5 bases. Looked up from germline, CDR1 is LNHDA and CDR2 is SQIVND (reference sequence). The CDR3 runs 15 residues. CDR3 protein: CASSIGRSGANVLTF. The CDR3 DNA sequence: TGTGCCAGTAGTATAGGTCGGTCTGGGGCCAACGTCCTGACTTTC.

V is TRBV2 and J is TRBJ1-2, with a possible D match to TRBD1 (5 bases). Trimming shortened V by 6 bases and J by 4 bases, and 12 bases separated the two germline ends. CDR1 is SNHLY and CDR2 is FYNNEI in the germline V gene. The CDR3 has 13 amino acids. The CDR3 DNA follows: TGTGCCAGCAGCGACGACAGCCCCTATGGCTACACCTTC. Translated, it gives CASSDDSPYGYTF.

CDR3 nucleotides: TGTGCCAGCTCACCAGGGACAGCCTATGGCTACACCTTC. Translated: CASSPGTAYGYTF. This chain uses TRBV18 with TRBJ1-2; 7 bases map to TRBD1. Trimming cost V 2 bases and J 4 bases; bases outside gene matches: 1. The CDR3 contains 13 residues. Germline V gives CDR1 KGHSH, CDR2 LQKENI.

In DNA, the CDR3 is TGTGCCATCACCTACGGGGGGGACTCCACCTACGAGCAGTACTTC. As protein: CAITYGGDSTYEQYF. The V gene is TRBV10-3, the J gene TRBJ2-7, with 8 nucleotides matching TRBD2. The CDR3 has 15 amino acids. In germline, CDR1 is ENHRY, CDR2 SYGVKD. V dropped 7 bases and J dropped 2; count of bases not matched to a gene: 10.

The V gene is TRBV10-2, the J gene TRBJ1-4; D remains ambiguous. CDR1 and CDR2 (germline): WSHSY, SAAADI. This CDR3 is 13 amino acids long. Trimming pared 2 bases from V and 8 bases from J, leaving 9 bases between. Here the CDR3 DNA reads TGCGCCAGCAGTGAGCGGGGTAGAGAAAAACTGTTTTTT. Amino acids: CASSERGREKLFF.

The chain has TRBV7-2 and TRBJ2-7; 8 positions match TRBD1. V dropped 5 bases and J dropped 3; count of bases not matched to a gene: 6. Germline V gives CDR1 SGHTA, CDR2 FQGNSA. This CDR3 has 14 residues. CDR3 in DNA: TGTGCCAGCAGCCTTTGGACAGGGATCTACGAGCAGTACTTC. It codes for CASSLWTGIYEQYF.

The V call is TRBV12-5, the J call TRBJ1-1; possibly TRBD1 for D (6 bases). V lost 0 bases to trimming and J lost 4 bases, with 12 bases between them. Germline V CDR1 and CDR2: LGHNT, FRNRAP. The CDR3 length is 15 residues. CDR3 coding DNA: TGTGCTAGTGGTTTGGTGGTCGGACAGACCACTGAAGCTTTCTTT. Residues: CASGLVVGQTTEAFF.

The chain has TRBV29-1 and TRBJ1-2; TRBD1 is a possible D gene (6 bases). Trimming cost V 3 bases and J 2 bases, with 16 bases left between them. Germline assignment: CDR1 SQVTM and CDR2 ANQGSEA. There are 15 residues in the CDR3. The CDR3: CSVEGQGRRNYGYTF. CDR3 nucleotide sequence: TGCAGCGTTGAGGGGCAGGGGAGAAGGAACTATGGCTACACCTTC. Using reference TRBV29-1 and TRBJ1-2 for the parts outside the CDR3, the full variable domain is SAVISQKPSRDICQRGTSLTIQCQVDSQVTMMFWYRQQPGQSLTLIATANQGSEATYESGFVIDKFPISRPNLTFSTLTVSNMSPEDSSIYLCSVEGQGRRNYGYTFGSGTRLTVV.

The chain joins TRBV6-1 to TRBJ1-6; D is ambiguous. CDR3 length: 14 amino acids. Germline lookup yields CDR1 MNHNS and CDR2 SASEGT. V was clipped by 3 bases and J by 6 bases, with 9 bases between them. The CDR3: CASSDIRGNSPLHF. CDR3 DNA: TGTGCCAGCAGTGATATCCGGGGTAATTCACCCCTCCACTTT.

The CDR3 here is CASSEPGNEKLFF. The CDR3 DNA follows: TGTGCCAGCAGTGAACCCGGGAATGAAAAACTGTTTTTT. V and J are TRBV25-1 and TRBJ1-4; D not certain. Germline V gene sequence: CDR1 MGHDK, CDR2 SYGVNS. V was shortened by 2 bases and J by 5 bases, with 6 bases between the two germline ends. The CDR3 runs 13 residues.

The chain has TRBV19 and TRBJ2-2; no definite D call. This CDR3 spans 15 amino acids. Germline values: CDR1 LNHDA, CDR2 SQIVND (reference sequence). V was trimmed by 2 bases and J by 2 bases, leaving 9 bases between them. CDR3 in DNA: TGTGCCAGTAGTATAAGCTCCGCTAACACCGGGGAGCTGTTTTTT. This encodes CASSISSANTGELFF. Together with reference TRBV19 and TRBJ2-2, the CDR3 gives the full variable domain: DGGITQSPKYLFRKEGQNVTLSCEQNLNHDAMYWYRQDPGQGLRLIYYSQIVNDFQKGDIAEGYSVSREKKESFPLTVTSAQKNPTAFYLCASSISSANTGELFFGEGSRLTVL.

V is TRBV30 and J is TRBJ1-1, with no clear D. The germline gives CDR1 GTSNPN, CDR2 SVGIG (reference sequence). This CDR3 is built from 11 residues. With 2 bases removed from V and 2 bases from J, the gap between germline ends came to 3 bases. The CDR3 here is CAWSLNTEAFF. In nucleotides, the CDR3 is TGTGCCTGGAGTTTAAACACTGAAGCTTTCTTT.

CDR3 DNA: TGTGCCAGCAGCCCCCCACGAGAAGGCACAGATACGCAGTATTTT. Amino acids: CASSPPREGTDTQYF. The V call is TRBV7-8, the J call TRBJ2-3, with no clear D. This CDR3 is 15 amino acids long. Per the germline V gene, CDR1 is SGHVS and CDR2 is FQNEAQ. V lost 5 bases, J lost 1 base, and 13 bases lay in between.

The chain employs TRBV30 and TRBJ1-1, with a weak D call TRBD1 (5 bases). CDR3 length equals 13 residues. Germline-derived CDR1 and CDR2 are GTSNPN and SVGIG (reference sequence). V gave up 2 bases and J gave up 6 bases, with 13 bases separating them. The CDR3 spells CAWSRVWGPEAFF. CDR3 DNA: TGTGCCTGGAGTCGAGTATGGGGCCCTGAAGCTTTCTTT. The full variable domain, its missing parts supplied by reference TRBV30 and TRBJ1-1, is SQTIHQWPATLVQPVGSPLSLECTVEGTSNPNLYWYRQAAGRGLQLLFYSVGIGQISSEVPQNLSASRPQDRQFILSSKKLLLSDSGFYLCAWSRVWGPEAFFGQGTRLTVV.

The V and J genes are TRBV9 and TRBJ1-1; D is perhaps TRBD1 (6 bases). Germline CDR1 reads SGDLS; CDR2 reads YYNGEE. V was pared by 3 bases and J by 0 bases, with 12 bases between. This CDR3 is 15 amino acids long. CDR3 nucleotides: TGTGCCAGCAGCGGCGGTTGGGGGCTGAACACTGAAGCTTTCTTT. Amino acids: CASSGGWGLNTEAFF.

The V and J genes are TRBV4-1 and TRBJ2-6; D is perhaps TRBD2 (6 bases). The CDR3 length is 14 residues. The germline V and J ends were trimmed by 3 bases and 13 bases, with 16 bases remaining between them. CDR1 and CDR2 (germline): MGHRA, YSYEKL. Written as DNA, the CDR3 is TGCGCCAGCAGCCAGTACAGAGTTGGAGGGGTCCTGACTTTC. This gives the protein CASSQYRVGGVLTF.

The chain links TRBV5-1 to TRBJ2-5, with unresolved D. Trimming removed 2 bases at V and 4 bases at J, with 12 bases between. CDR3 length: 14 residues. Germline V gene data show CDR1 as SGHRS and CDR2 as YFSETQ. CDR3 sequence: CASSFVGEGETQYF. The CDR3 bases are TGCGCCAGCAGCTTCGTAGGAGAAGGAGAGACCCAGTACTTC.

As concerns this clone: One end of the junction varies from germline; a read error may be responsible. The chain employs TRBV19 and TRBJ1-1; the D gene is possibly TRBD1 (6 bases). From germline, CDR1 is LNHDA and CDR2 SQIVND (reference sequence). The CDR3 sequence is 14 residues long. The CDR3 reads CASSIGQGNAEAFF. CDR3 DNA: TGTGCCAGTAGTATCGGGCAGGGGAACGCTGAAGCTTTCTTT.

The gene calls are TRBV30 and TRBJ2-3; the match to TRBD1 covers 11 bases. Germline lookup yields CDR1 GTSNPN and CDR2 SVGIG (reference sequence). This CDR3 has 15 amino acids. With 3 bases clipped from V and 1 base from J, the junction kept 3 bases outside the gene matches. CDR3 DNA: TGTGCCTGGAGAGGACAGGGGGCTGGCACAGATACGCAGTATTTT. Its translation: CAWRGQGAGTDTQYF.

This rearrangement joins TRBV18 to TRBJ2-7; 7 bases align to TRBD1. CDR1 and CDR2 (germline): KGHSH, LQKENI. J was trimmed by 6 bases and V by 2 bases; bases with no gene match: 4. This CDR3 comprises 13 residues. DNA for the CDR3: TGTGCCAGCTCACCAGACAGGGTATCCGAGCAGTACTTC. Amino acids: CASSPDRVSEQYF. Using reference TRBV18 and TRBJ2-7 for the parts outside the CDR3, the full variable domain is NAGVMQNPRHLVRRRGQEARLRCSPMKGHSHVYWYRQLPEEGLKFMVYLQKENIIDESGMPKERFSAEFPKEGPSILRIQQVVRGDSAAYFCASSPDRVSEQYFGPGTRLTVT.

This clone was seen a handful of times. The chain employs TRBV2 and TRBJ1-1, with D possibly TRBD1 on 6 matching bases. Germline V gene data show CDR1 as SNHLY and CDR2 as FYNNEI. This CDR3 is 13 amino acids long. Trimming removed 10 bases at V and 0 bases at J, with 12 bases between. For the CDR3, the DNA is TGTGCCATCCGACAGGCCGTGAACACTGAAGCTTTCTTT. Translating it yields CAIRQAVNTEAFF.

The genes are TRBV29-1 and TRBJ1-1, with D possibly matching TRBD1 (6 bases). Per the germline V gene, CDR1 is SQVTM and CDR2 is ANQGSEA. This CDR3 contains 14 residues. V was trimmed by 8 bases and J by 1 base, leaving 17 bases between them. CDR3 sequence: CSSKETGANTEAFF. Here the CDR3 DNA reads TGCAGCTCGAAAGAGACAGGCGCGAACACTGAAGCTTTCTTT.

This chain joins TRBV5-1 and TRBJ2-7; possible D gene TRBD1, 5 bases. Germline CDR1 reads SGHRS; CDR2 reads YFSETQ. The CDR3 runs to 12 residues. The ends were cut back, 6 bases at V and 6 bases at J, with 13 bases in the middle. In DNA, the CDR3 is TGCGCCAGCACAAAGGGGAAAGGCGAGCAGTACTTC. Translating gives CASTKGKGEQYF. Together with reference TRBV5-1 and TRBJ2-7, the CDR3 gives the full variable domain: KAGVTQTPRYLIKTRGQQVTLSCSPISGHRSVSWYQQTPGQGLQFLFEYFSETQRNKGNFPGRFSGRQFSNSRSEMNVSTLELGDSALYLCASTKGKGEQYFGPGTRLTVT.

This clone was found once. The chain recombines TRBV6-5 with TRBJ2-7, with no clear D. The CDR3 runs 12 residues. Trimming took 8 bases from V and 3 from J, leaving 11 bases between them. Germline V CDR1 and CDR2: MNHEY, SVGAGI. The CDR3 bases are TGTGCCAGCGGGCACCCTCTCTACGAGCAGTACTTC. It yields the protein CASGHPLYEQYF.

The chain links TRBV5-5 to TRBJ2-6; tentatively, D is TRBD1 (5 bases). The V gene lost 1 base and the J gene lost 3 bases, with 11 bases spanning the gap. Germline CDR1 is SGHKS and CDR2 is YYEKEE (reference sequence). The CDR3 contains 16 residues. The CDR3 is CASSLSAGYGANVLTF. The CDR3 coding sequence is TGTGCCAGCAGCTTGTCGGCAGGGTATGGGGCCAACGTCCTGACTTTC.

This sequence joins TRBV13 and TRBJ1-4, with 7 bases lining up with TRBD1. The CDR3 covers 15 residues. Germline lookup yields CDR1 PRHDT and CDR2 FYEKMQ (reference sequence). After removal of 4 bases from V and 3 bases from J, the junction contained 5 bases not matched to a gene. This chain's CDR3 is CASSSRTGSNEKLFF. Written as DNA, the CDR3 is TGTGCCAGCAGCTCCCGGACAGGTTCTAATGAAAAACTGTTTTTT.

The genes are TRBV6-2 or TRBV6-3 and TRBJ1-2; 9 positions match TRBD1. The CDR3 spans 14 residues. CDR1 is MNHEY and CDR2 is SVGEGT in the germline V gene. V trimming: 3 bases; J trimming: 4 bases; junction bases outside the gene matches: 3. The CDR3 region has the DNA TGTGCCAGCAGTTATCGGGGACAGGGCTATGGCTACACCTTC. Translation gives CASSYRGQGYGYTF.

The chain couples TRBV11-3 to TRBJ1-6; D is undetermined. Germline-derived CDR1 and CDR2 are SGHNT and YENEEA. This CDR3 is 14 amino acids long. V was shortened by 3 bases and J by 7 bases, with 10 bases between the two germline ends. The CDR3 DNA reads as TGTGCCAGCAGCTTGGACGGGAACAATTCACCCCTCCACTTT. It codes for CASSLDGNNSPLHF.

As DNA, the CDR3 is TGTGCCAGCAGCATAGACAGGGGGCCGGGTGGCTACACCTTC. As protein: CASSIDRGPGGYTF. The V gene is TRBV5-5, the J gene TRBJ1-2; TRBD1 matches at 10 bases. Germline loops: CDR1 SGHKS, CDR2 YYEKEE (reference sequence). V lost 4 bases, J lost 7 bases, and 7 bases stayed unmatched. The CDR3 length is 14 residues.

The genes are TRBV7-9 and TRBJ2-5, with D possibly being TRBD2 (6 bases). CDR1 is SEHNR, CDR2 FQNEAQ, per germline (reference sequence). Between the trimmed V and J ends, which lost 3 bases and 2 bases, there was a span of 16 bases. There are 16 residues in the CDR3. This CDR3 reads CASSFRAGMGQETQYF. CDR3 DNA: TGTGCCAGCAGCTTTCGGGCGGGGATGGGGCAAGAGACCCAGTACTTC.